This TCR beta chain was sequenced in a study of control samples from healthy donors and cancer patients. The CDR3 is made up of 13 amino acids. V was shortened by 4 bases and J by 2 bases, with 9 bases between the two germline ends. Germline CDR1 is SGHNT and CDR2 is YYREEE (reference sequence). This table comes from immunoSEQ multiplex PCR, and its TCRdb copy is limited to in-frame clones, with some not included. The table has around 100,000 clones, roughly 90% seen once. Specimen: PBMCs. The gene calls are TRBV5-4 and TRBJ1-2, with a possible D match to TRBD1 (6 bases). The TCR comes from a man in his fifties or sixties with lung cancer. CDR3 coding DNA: TGTGCCAGCAGCCCGGACAGCAACTATGGCTACACCTTC. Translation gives CASSPDSNYGYTF. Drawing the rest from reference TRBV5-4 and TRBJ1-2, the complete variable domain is ETGVTQSPTHLIKTRGQQVTLRCSSQSGHNTVSWYQQALGQGPQFIFQYYREEENGRGNFPPRFSGLQFPNYSSELNVNALELDDSALYLCASSPDSNYGYTFGSGTRLTVV.